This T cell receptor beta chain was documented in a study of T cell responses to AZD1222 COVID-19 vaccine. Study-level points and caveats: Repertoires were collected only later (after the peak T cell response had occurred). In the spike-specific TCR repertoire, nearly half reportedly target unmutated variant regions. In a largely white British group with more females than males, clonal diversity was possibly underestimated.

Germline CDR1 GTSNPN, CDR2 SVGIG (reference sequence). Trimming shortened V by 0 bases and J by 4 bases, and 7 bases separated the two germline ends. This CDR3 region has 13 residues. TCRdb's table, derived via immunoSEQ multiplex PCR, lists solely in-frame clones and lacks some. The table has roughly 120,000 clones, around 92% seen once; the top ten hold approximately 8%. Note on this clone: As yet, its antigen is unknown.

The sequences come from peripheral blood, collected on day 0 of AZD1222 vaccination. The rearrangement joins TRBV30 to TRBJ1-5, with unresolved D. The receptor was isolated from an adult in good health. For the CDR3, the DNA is TGTGCCTGGAGTGTACGGGAGAATCAGCCCCAGCATTTT. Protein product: CAWSVRENQPQHF.